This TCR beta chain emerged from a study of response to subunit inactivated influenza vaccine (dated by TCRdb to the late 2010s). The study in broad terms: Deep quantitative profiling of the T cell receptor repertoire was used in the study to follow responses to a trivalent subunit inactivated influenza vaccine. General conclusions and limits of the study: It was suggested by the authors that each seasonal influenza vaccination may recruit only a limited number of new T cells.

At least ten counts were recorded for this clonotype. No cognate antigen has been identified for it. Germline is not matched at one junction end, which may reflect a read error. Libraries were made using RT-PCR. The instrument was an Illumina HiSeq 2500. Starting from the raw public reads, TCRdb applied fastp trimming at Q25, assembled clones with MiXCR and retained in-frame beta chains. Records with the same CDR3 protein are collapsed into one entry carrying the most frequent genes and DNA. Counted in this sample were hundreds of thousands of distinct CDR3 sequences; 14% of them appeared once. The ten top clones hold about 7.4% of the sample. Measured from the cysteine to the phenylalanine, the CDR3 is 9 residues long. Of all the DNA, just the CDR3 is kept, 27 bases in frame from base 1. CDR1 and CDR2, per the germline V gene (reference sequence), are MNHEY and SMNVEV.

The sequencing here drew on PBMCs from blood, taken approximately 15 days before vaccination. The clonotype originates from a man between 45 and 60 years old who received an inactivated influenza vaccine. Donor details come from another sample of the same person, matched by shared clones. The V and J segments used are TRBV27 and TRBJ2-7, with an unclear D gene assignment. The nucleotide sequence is TGTGCCAGGGACGTAGAGGTCCCCTTC. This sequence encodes CARDVEVPF.